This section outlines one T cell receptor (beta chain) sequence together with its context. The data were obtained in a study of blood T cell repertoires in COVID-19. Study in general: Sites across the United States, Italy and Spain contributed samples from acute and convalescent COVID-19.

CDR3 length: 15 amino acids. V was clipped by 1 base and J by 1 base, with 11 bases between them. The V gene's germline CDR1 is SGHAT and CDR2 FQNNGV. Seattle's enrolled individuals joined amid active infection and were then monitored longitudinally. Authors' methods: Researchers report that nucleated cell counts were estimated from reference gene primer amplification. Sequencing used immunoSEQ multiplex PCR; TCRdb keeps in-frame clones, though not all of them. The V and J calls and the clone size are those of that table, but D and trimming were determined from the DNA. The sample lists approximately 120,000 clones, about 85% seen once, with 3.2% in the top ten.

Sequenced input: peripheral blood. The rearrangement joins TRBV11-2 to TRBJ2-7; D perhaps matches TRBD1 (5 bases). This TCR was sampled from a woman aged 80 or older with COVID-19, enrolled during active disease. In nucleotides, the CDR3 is TGTGCCAGCAGCTTAGTCTTAGGGGAATCCTACGAGCAGTACTTC. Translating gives CASSLVLGESYEQYF.